The clone carrying this T cell receptor (beta chain) was observed at least ten times. Its specificity is not known. Germline assignment: CDR1 SQVTM and CDR2 ANQGSEA. Unmatched junction bases numbered 12, after V lost 7 bases and J lost 4 bases. The CDR3 covers 15 residues. All unsorted peripheral T cells were captured because whole blood was used without fractionation. cDNA was made from roughly 500 ng RNA using alpha and beta constant primers. Alpha and beta chain libraries were made separately by chain-specific third strand synthesis with multiplexing indices. TCRdb re-called the 5' RACE reads through MiXCR, storing one row per CDR3 protein. The sample lists roughly 20,000 distinct CDR3 sequences, 12% seen once, with around 10% in the top ten. This specimen comes from a study of HIV-infected patients and healthy controls. Study-wide findings and caveats: HIV+ repertoires were severely depleted of MAIT alpha-chain CDR3s, unlike healthy controls. Eight alpha and eight beta V genes differed significantly in mean usage between HIV-infected patients and controls.

The J gene is TRBJ2-7, the V gene TRBV29-1, with TRBD1 matching 11 bases. The sequencing input was blood. This clonotype originated in an adult in good health. CDR3 nucleotides: TGCAGCGGGGAAGTCCGGGACAGGGGGAAATACGAGCAGTACTTC. Protein product: CSGEVRDRGKYEQYF.